A single T cell receptor (beta chain) is shown here with its context. Its target is not known. This specimen belongs to a study of graft-versus-host responses after intestinal transplantation. As for the study in general: The study gave all recipients anti-thymocyte globulin induction, then tacrolimus and steroids for about 3 years.

Clones were read by immunoSEQ multiplex PCR, and TCRdb kept only the in-frame ones, dropping some. The table lists about 83,000 clones, 85% to 90% of them singletons. Germline-derived CDR1 and CDR2 are SEHNR and FQNEAQ (reference sequence). There are 13 residues in the CDR3. V dropped 5 bases and J dropped 5; count of bases not matched to a gene: 4. The input for sequencing was unstimulated CD4+ T cells sorted from spleen or lymph node cells, taken before intestinal transplant. This TCR was sampled from a human donor who received an intestinal transplant. V and J are TRBV7-9 and TRBJ2-7; 9 nucleotides match TRBD1. The CDR3 spells CASSKGQGHEQYF. The CDR3 DNA reads as TGTGCCAGCAGCAAGGGACAGGGCCACGAGCAGTACTTC.